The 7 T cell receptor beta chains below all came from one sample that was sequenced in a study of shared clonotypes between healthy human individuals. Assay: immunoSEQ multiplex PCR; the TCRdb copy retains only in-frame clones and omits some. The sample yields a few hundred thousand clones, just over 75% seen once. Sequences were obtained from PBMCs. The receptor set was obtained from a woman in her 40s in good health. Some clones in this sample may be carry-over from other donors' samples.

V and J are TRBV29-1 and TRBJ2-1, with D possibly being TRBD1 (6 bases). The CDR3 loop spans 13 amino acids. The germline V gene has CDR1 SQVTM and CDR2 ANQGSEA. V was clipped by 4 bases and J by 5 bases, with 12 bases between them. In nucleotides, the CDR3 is TGCAGCGTTGTTGGGGGCCAAAACAATGAGCAGTTCTTC. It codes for CSVVGGQNNEQFF.

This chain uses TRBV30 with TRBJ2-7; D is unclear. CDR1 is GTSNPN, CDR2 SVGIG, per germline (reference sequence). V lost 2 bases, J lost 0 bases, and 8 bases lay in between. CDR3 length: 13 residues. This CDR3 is CAWSYGNSYEQYF. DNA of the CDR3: TGTGCCTGGAGTTACGGTAACTCCTACGAGCAGTACTTC.

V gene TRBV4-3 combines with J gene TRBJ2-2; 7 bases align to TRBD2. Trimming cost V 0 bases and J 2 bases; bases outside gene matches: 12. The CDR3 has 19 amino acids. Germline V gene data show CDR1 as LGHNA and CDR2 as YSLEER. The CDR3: CASSQDLAGVLINTGELFF. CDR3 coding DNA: TGCGCCAGCAGCCAAGATTTGGCGGGAGTTCTAATTAACACCGGGGAGCTGTTTTTT.

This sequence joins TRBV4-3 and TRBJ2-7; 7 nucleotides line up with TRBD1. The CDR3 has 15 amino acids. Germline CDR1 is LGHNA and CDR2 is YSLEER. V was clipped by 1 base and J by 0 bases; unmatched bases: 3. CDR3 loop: CASSQGDRGSYEQYF. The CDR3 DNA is TGCGCCAGCAGCCAAGGGGACAGAGGCTCCTACGAGCAGTACTTC.

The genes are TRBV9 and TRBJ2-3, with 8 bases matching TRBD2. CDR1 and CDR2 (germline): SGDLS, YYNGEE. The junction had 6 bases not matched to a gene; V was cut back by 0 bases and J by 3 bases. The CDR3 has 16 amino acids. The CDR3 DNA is TGTGCCAGCAGCGTAGCGGGCGGGGGGAGGACAGATACGCAGTATTTT. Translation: CASSVAGGGRTDTQYF.

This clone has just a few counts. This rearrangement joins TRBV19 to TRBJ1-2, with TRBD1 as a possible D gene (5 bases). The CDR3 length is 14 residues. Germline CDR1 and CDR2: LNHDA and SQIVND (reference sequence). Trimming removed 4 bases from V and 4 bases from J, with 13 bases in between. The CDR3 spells CASSTRGSSYGYTF. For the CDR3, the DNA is TGTGCCAGTAGTACTCGGGGCTCCTCCTATGGCTACACCTTC.

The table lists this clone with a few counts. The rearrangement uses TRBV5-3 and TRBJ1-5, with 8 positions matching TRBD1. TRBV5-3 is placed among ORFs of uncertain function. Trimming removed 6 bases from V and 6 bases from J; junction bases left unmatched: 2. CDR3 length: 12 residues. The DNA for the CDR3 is TGTGCCAGAACAGGGGGCTTTCAGCCCCAGCATTTT. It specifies CARTGGFQPQHF.